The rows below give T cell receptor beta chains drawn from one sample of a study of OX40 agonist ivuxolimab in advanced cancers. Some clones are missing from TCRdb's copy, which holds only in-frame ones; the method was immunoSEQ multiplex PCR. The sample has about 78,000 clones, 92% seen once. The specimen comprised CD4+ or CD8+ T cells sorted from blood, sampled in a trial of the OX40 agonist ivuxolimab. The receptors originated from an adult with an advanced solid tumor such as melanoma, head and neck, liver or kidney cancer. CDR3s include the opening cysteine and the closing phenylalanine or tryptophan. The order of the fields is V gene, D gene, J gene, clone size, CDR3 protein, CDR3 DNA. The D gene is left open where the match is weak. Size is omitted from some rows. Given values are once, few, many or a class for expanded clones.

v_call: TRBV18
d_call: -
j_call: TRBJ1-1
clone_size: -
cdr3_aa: CASSPPGGVRGTEAFF
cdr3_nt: TGTGCCAGCTCACCACCGGGGGGGGTCCGGGGCACTGAAGCTTTCTTT

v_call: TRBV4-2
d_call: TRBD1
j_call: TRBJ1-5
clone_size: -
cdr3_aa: CASSQDLGQGRNQPQHF
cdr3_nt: TGTGCCAGCAGCCAAGATCTTGGACAGGGACGGAATCAGCCCCAGCATTTT

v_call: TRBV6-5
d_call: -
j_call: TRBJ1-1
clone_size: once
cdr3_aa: CASRPTGGLGTEAFF
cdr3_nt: TGTGCCAGCAGACCCACCGGGGGGCTGGGGACTGAAGCTTTCTTT

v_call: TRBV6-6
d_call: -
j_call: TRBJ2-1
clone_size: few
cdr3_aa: CASSGEQAYNEQFF
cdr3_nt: TGTGCCAGCAGTGGGGAGCAGGCCTACAATGAGCAGTTCTTC

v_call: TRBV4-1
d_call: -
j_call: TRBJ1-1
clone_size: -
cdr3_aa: CASSQGHPNTEAFF
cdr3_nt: TGCGCCAGCAGCCAGGGCCACCCGAACACTGAAGCTTTCTTT

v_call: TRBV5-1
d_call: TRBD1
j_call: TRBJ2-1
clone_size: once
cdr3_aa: CASTINTGGSYNEQFF
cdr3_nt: TGCGCCAGCACCATAAATACAGGGGGCTCCTACAATGAGCAGTTCTTC

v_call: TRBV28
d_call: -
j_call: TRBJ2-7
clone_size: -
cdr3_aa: CASAWGRSSYEQYF
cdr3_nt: TGTGCCAGTGCATGGGGGAGGTCCTCCTACGAGCAGTACTTC

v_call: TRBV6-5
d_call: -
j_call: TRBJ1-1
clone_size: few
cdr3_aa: CASLRAGTGVPSF
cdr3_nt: -

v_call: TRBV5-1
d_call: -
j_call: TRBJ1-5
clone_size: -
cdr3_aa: CASSPGAGWDNQPQHF
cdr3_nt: TGCGCCAGCAGCCCGGGGGCTGGGTGGGACAATCAGCCCCAGCATTTT

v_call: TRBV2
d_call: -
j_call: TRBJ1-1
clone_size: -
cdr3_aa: CASRANTEAFF
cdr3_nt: TGTGCCAGCAGAGCAAACACTGAAGCTTTCTTT

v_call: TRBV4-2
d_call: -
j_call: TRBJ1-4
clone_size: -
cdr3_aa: CASSQTGVSTNEKLFF
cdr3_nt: TGTGCCAGCAGCCAAACGGGGGTCAGCACTAATGAAAAACTGTTTTTT

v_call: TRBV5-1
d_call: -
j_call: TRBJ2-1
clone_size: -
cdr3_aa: CASSWRGLGNEQFF
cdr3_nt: TGCGCCAGCAGCTGGAGGGGTTTGGGGAATGAGCAGTTCTTC

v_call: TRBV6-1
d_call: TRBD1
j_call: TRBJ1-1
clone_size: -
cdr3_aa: CASRTPGQGGSAFF
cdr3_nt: TGTGCCAGCAGGACCCCGGGACAGGGAGGTTCAGCTTTCTTT

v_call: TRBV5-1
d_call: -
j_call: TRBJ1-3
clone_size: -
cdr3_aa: CASSLAGGSGNTIYF
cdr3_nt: TGCGCCAGCAGCTTGGCCGGGGGCTCTGGAAACACCATATATTTT

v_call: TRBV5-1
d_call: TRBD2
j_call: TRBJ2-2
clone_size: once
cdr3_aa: CASSLGAGAGELFF
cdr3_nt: TGCGCCAGCAGCTTGGGGGCGGGAGCCGGGGAGCTGTTTTTT

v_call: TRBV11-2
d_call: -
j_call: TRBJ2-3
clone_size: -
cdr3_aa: CASSFRRHARGDTQYF
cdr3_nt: TGTGCCAGCAGCTTCCGCAGACATGCGAGGGGCGATACGCAGTATTTT

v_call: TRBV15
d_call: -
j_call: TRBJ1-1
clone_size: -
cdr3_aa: CATSRDMNTEAFF
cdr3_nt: TGTGCCACCAGCAGGGACATGAACACTGAAGCTTTCTTT

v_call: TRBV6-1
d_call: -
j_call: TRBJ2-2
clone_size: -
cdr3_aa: CASSESGANTGELFF
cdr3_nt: TGTGCCAGCAGTGAATCGGGTGCGAACACCGGGGAGCTGTTTTTT

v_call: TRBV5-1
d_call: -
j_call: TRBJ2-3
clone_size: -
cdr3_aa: CASTPNSIADTQYF
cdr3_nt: TGCGCCAGCACACCTAATTCCATCGCAGATACGCAGTATTTT

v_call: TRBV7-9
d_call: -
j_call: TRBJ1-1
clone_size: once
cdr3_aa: CASSLADTNTEAFF
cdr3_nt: TGTGCCAGCAGCCTAGCAGATACGAACACTGAAGCTTTCTTT

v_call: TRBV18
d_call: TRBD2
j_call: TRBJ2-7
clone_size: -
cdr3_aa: CASSPREGPYEQYF
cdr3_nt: TGTGCCAGCTCACCCCGGGAGGGACCCTACGAGCAGTACTTC

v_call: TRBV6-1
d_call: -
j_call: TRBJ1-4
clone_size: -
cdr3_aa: CASSESYPATNEKLFF
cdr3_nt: TGTGCCAGCAGTGAAAGTTACCCGGCAACTAATGAAAAACTGTTTTTT

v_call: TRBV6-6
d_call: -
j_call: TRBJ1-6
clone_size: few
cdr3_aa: CASSYGLGPLHF
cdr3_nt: TGTGCCAGCAGTTACGGGCTCGGCCCCCTCCACTTT

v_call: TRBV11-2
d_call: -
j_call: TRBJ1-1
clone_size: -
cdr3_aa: CASSLVPPRMNTEAFF
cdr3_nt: TGTGCCAGCAGCTTAGTCCCTCCCAGGATGAACACTGAAGCTTTCTTT

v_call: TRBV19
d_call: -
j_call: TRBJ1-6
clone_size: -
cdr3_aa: CASRTGPYNSPLHF
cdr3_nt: TGTGCCAGTAGAACCGGGCCCTATAATTCACCCCTCCACTTT

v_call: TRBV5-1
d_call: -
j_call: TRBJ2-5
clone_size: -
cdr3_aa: CASSLGSGETQYF
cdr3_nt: TGCGCCAGCAGCTTGGGCAGTGGAGAGACCCAGTACTTC

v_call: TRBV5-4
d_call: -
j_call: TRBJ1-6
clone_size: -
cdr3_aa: CASSLAGAAGDNSPLHF
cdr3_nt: TGTGCCAGCAGCTTGGCGGGGGCCGCAGGGGATAATTCACCCCTCCACTTT

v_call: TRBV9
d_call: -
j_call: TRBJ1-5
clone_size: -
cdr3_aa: CASSVGGLNQPQHF
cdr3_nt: TGTGCCAGCAGCGTAGGCGGTCTCAATCAGCCCCAGCATTTT

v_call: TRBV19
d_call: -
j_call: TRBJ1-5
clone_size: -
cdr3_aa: CASRGPTALQPQHF
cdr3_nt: TGTGCCAGTAGAGGCCCCACGGCGTTGCAGCCCCAGCATTTT

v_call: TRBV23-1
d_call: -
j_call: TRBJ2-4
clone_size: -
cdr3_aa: CASSQGCLGGKNIQYF
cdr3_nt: TGCGCCAGCAGTCAAGGGTGTCTGGGTGGCAAAAACATTCAGTACTTC

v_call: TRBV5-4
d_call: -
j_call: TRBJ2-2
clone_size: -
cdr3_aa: CASNLGTGELFF
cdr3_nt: TGTGCCAGCAACCTAGGGACCGGGGAGCTGTTTTTT

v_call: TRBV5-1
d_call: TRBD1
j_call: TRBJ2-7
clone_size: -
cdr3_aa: CASSNQPGQGVYEQYF
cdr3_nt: TGCGCCAGCAGCAACCAACCGGGACAGGGGGTCTACGAGCAGTACTTC

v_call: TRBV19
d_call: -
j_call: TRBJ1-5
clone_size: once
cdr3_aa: CASSPINGQPQHF
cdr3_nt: TGTGCCAGTAGTCCCATTAATGGGCAGCCCCAGCATTTT

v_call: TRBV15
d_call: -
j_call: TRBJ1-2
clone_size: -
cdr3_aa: CATSRARPGAGANYGYTF
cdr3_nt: TGTGCCACCAGCAGAGCCCGGCCAGGGGCCGGAGCTAACTATGGCTACACCTTC

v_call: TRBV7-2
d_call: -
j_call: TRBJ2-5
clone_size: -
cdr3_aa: CASSFTGDQETQYF
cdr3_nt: TGTGCCAGCAGCTTCACGGGAGACCAAGAGACCCAGTACTTC

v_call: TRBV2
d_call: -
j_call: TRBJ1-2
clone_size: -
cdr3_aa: CASSGASYGYTF
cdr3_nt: TGTGCCAGTTCTGGTGCCTCCTATGGCTACACCTTC

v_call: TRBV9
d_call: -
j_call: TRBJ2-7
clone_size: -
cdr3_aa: CASSVGGAGLPEQYF
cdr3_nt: TGTGCCAGCAGCGTAGGAGGCGCAGGACTACCGGAGCAGTACTTC

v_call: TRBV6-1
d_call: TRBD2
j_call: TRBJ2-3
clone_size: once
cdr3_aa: CASSVVGGRSLSTDTQYF
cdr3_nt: TGTGCCAGCAGTGTGGTAGGCGGGAGGTCGCTTAGCACAGATACGCAGTATTTT

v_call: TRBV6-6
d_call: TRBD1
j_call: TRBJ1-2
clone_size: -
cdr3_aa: CASSPLTGSGYTF
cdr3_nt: TGTGCCAGCAGTCCCTTGACAGGGTCGGGCTACACCTTC

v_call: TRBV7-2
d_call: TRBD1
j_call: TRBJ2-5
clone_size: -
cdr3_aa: CASNLGTGLKTQYF
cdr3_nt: TGTGCCAGCAACTTAGGGACAGGGCTGAAGACCCAGTACTTC

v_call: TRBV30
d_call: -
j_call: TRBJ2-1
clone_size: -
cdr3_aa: CAWTRRGAAYNEQFF
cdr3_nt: TGTGCCTGGACGCGCAGAGGGGCCGCCTACAATGAGCAGTTCTTC

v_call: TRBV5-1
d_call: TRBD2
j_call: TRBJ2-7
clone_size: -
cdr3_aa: CASSLGTSGAYEQYF
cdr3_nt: TGCGCCAGCAGCTTAGGGACTAGCGGTGCCTACGAGCAGTACTTC

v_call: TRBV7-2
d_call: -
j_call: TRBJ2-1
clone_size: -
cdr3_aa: CASSPTGGAQGEQFF
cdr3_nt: TGTGCCAGCAGCCCCACTGGGGGGGCCCAAGGGGAGCAGTTCTTC

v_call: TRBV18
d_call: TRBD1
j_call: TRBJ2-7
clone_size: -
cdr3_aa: CASSPGQGPPKQYF
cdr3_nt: TGTGCCAGCTCCCCGGGACAGGGCCCTCCGAAGCAGTACTTC

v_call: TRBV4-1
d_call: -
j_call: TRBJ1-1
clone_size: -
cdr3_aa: CASSQGRGLGVTEAFF
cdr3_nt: TGCGCCAGCAGCCAAGGGCGGGGACTAGGGGTCACTGAAGCTTTCTTT

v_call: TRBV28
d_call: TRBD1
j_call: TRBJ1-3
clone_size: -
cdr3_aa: CASSSPIGTGDNTIYF
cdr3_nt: TGTGCCAGCAGTTCACCGATAGGGACAGGGGACAACACCATATATTTT

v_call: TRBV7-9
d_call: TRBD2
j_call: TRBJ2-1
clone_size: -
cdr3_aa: CASSLGSGGAGEQFF
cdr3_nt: TGTGCCAGCAGCTTAGGGAGCGGGGGAGCGGGCGAGCAGTTCTTC

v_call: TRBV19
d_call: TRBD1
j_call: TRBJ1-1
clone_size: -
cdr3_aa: CASREGQMNTEAFF
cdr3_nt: TGTGCCAGTAGGGAGGGACAGATGAACACTGAAGCTTTCTTT

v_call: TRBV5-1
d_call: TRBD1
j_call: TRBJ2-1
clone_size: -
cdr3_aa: CASSSTRDRGWHEQFF
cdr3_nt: TGCGCCAGCAGCTCCACCCGGGACAGGGGGTGGCATGAGCAGTTCTTC

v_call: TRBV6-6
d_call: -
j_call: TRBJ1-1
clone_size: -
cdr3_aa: CASSTARLNTEAFF
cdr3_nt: TGTGCCAGCAGTACCGCGCGACTGAACACTGAAGCTTTCTTT

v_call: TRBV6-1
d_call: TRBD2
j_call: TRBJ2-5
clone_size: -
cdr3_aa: CARSLAGGLETQYF
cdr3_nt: TGTGCCAGGTCCTTAGCGGGGGGGTTGGAGACCCAGTACTTC

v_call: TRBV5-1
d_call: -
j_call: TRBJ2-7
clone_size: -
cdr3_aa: CASSTDRGTSIYEQYF
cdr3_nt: TGCGCCAGCAGCACAGACCGCGGGACCTCCATCTACGAGCAGTACTTC

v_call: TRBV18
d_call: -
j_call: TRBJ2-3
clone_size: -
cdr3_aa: CASSPPSRDTQYF
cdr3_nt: TGTGCCAGCTCACCACCTTCCCGAGATACGCAGTATTTT

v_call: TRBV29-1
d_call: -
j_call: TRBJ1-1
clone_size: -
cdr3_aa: CSVMPRLMSTEAFF
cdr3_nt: TGCAGCGTTATGCCACGGCTAATGTCCACTGAAGCTTTCTTT

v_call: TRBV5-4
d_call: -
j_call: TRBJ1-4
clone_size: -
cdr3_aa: CASSPSGGATNEKLFF
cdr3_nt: TGTGCCAGCAGCCCCTCTGGGGGAGCAACTAATGAAAAACTGTTTTTT

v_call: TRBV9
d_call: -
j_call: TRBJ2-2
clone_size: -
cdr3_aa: CASSVGQTRGTGELFF
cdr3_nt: TGTGCCAGCAGCGTAGGTCAAACTAGAGGCACCGGGGAGCTGTTTTTT

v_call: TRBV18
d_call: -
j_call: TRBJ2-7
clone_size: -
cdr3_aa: CASSPRALEQYF
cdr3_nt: TGTGCCAGCTCACCAAGGGCCCTCGAGCAGTACTTC

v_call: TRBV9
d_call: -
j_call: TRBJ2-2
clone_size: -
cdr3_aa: CASSVEGLYGTGELFF
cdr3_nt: TGTGCCAGCAGCGTAGAGGGACTTTATGGCACCGGGGAGCTGTTTTTT

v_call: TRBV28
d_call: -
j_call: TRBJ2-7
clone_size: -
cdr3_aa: CASSLPASEQYF
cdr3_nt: TGTGCCAGCAGTTTACCGGCGTCCGAGCAGTACTTC